This paragraph reports one T cell receptor beta chain. The sample is drawn from a study of blood T cells in healthy people across ages. Germline V CDR1 and CDR2: SEHNR, FQNEAQ (reference sequence). The CDR3 contains 17 residues. V was pared by 5 bases and J by 2 bases, with 7 bases of the junction left unmatched. Researchers collected approximately 9.5 milliliters of peripheral blood from every single donor. It was with a sample-barcoded 5' primer and a J-beta primer mix that a second PCR of roughly 7 to 11 cycles was run. Per sample, CDR3-containing paired-end reads numbered at least 2.5 million. TCRdb itself ran the 5' RACE reads through MiXCR, one entry per CDR3 protein. The top ten clones hold around 2.1% of a sample with roughly 2 million distinct CDR3 sequences, just under 50% of them seen once.

Input material: blood. This TCR was recovered from a woman in her thirties or forties in good health. This sequence joins TRBV7-9 and TRBJ2-6; TRBD1 agrees at 9 bases. CDR3 sequence reads: CASSAGQGSAGANVLTF. CDR3 nucleotides: TGTGCCAGCAGCGCTGGACAGGGGTCGGCTGGGGCCAACGTCCTGACTTTC. The whole variable domain, filled in from reference TRBV7-9 and TRBJ2-6, reads DTGVSQNPRHKITKRGQNVTFRCDPISEHNRLYWYRQTLGQGPEFLTYFQNEAQLEKSRLLSDRFSAERPKGSFSTLEIQRTEQGDSAMYLCASSAGQGSAGANVLTFGAGSRLTVL.